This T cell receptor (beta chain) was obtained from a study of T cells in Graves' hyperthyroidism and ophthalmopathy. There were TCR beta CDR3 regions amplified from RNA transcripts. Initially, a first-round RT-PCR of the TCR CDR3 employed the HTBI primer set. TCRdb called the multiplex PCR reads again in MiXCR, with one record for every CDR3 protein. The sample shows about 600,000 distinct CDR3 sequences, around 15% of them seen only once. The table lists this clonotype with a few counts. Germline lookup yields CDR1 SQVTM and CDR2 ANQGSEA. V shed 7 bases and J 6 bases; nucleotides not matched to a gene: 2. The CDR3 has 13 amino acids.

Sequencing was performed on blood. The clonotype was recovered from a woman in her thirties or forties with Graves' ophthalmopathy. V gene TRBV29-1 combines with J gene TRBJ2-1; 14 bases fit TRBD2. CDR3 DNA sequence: TGCAGCGGGGGACTAGCGGGAGCCAATGAGCAGTTCTTC. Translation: CSGGLAGANEQFF.